This T cell receptor beta chain came from a study of early T cells in non-severe SARS-CoV-2 infection. Study at large: Unsorted whole-blood RNA was sequenced in bulk, leaving chains unpaired. General study findings and limits: Comparison of clonotypes with VDJdb favored anti-spike CD8 responses while missing private and CD4 specificities.

This clonotype was observed a handful of times. The antigen is undetermined. CDR1 and CDR2 from the germline V gene are LGHDT and YNNKEL (reference sequence). This CDR3 contains 15 residues. V lost 0 bases and J 1 base, leaving 10 bases between the germline ends. The library protocol tagged individual cDNA molecules with unique molecular identifiers. One entry per CDR3 protein results from TCRdb running MiXCR on the 5' RACE reads. The sample gives 75,000 to 100,000 distinct CDR3 sequences, 15% of which show up once; approximately 6% is in the top ten. Sequencing used whole blood. V is TRBV3-1 and J is TRBJ2-7, with D unresolved. This TCR was sampled from an adult who was a healthcare worker with PCR-confirmed SARS-CoV-2 infection or an uninfected control (not recorded which). Here the CDR3 DNA reads TGTGCCAGCAGCCAAGAGCGTCTAGAATCCTACGAGCAGTACTTC. Translation: CASSQERLESYEQYF.